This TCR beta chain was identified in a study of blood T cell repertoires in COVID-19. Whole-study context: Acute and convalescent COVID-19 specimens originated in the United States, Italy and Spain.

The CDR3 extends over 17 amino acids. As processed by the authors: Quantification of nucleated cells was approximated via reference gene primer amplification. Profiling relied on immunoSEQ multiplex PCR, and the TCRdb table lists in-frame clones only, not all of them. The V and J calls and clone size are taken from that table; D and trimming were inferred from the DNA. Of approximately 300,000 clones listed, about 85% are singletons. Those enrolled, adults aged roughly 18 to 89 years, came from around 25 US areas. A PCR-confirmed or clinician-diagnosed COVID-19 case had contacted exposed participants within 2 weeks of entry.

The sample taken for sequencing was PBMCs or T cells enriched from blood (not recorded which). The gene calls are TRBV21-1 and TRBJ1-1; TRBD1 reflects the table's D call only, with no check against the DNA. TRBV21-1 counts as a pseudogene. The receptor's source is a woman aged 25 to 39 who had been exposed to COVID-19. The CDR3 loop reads CATLIRDRAFLNTEAFF. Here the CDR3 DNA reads TGTGCCACCCTTATCCGGGACAGGGCATTCTTGAACACTGAAGCTTTCTTT.